A selection of T cell receptor beta chains follows, all from one sample in a study of cytomegalovirus exposure and HLA in healthy donors. Sequencing was performed with immunoSEQ multiplex PCR; in TCRdb, only in-frame clones are kept and a portion is missing. The sample contains 85,000 to 130,000 clones, 65% to 85% of which appear only once. Sequenced sample: PBMCs. These receptors were collected from a male donor in good health and CMV-seropositive. Both conserved end residues are part of each CDR3. A D gene is named only where the DNA matches it firmly. Clone size is not always given. Where it is, it says once, few, many or a class for expanded clones.

>TRBV28|TRBJ2-7|TRBD2|-
CASSLGLAYEQYF
TGTGCCAGCAGTTTGGGACTAGCCTACGAGCAGTACTTC
>TRBV28|TRBJ1-3|-|once
CASSSPGTPSSGNTIYF
TGTGCCAGCAGTTCCCCCGGGACACCCAGCTCTGGAAACACCATATATTTT
>TRBV5-8|TRBJ2-7|-|-
CASSFTDKGSYEQYF
TGTGCCAGCAGCTTCACAGACAAGGGGTCCTACGAGCAGTACTTC
>TRBV19|TRBJ2-1|-|few
CASSMGGAPSEQFF
TGTGCCAGTAGTATGGGAGGAGCCCCTAGTGAGCAGTTCTTC
>TRBV2|TRBJ2-1|-|-
CASSDSGQGQFF
TGTGCCAGCAGCGACTCAGGCCAGGGGCAGTTCTTC
>TRBV1|TRBJ2-5|-|-
CTSSAEAETQYF
TGCACCAGCAGCGCTGAGGCGGAGACCCAGTACTTC
>TRBV7-3|TRBJ2-5|TRBD1|-
CASSEAGTAQETQYF
TGTGCCAGCAGTGAAGCCGGGACAGCCCAAGAGACCCAGTACTTC
>TRBV19|TRBJ2-3|-|-
CASSRGANSPDTQYF
TGTGCCAGTAGTCGCGGGGCGAATTCCCCAGATACGCAGTATTTT
>TRBV19|TRBJ2-5|TRBD2|-
CASSRQGLAGDRETQYF
TGTGCCAGTAGCCGACAGGGACTAGCGGGAGATCGGGAGACCCAGTACTTC
>TRBV30|TRBJ2-2|TRBD1|-
CAWSGQGKYLSTTGELFF
TGTGCCTGGAGTGGACAGGGTAAATATTTGTCGACCACCGGGGAGCTGTTTTTT
>TRBV18|TRBJ2-7|-|-
CASSPSGYYEQYF
TGTGCCAGCTCACCATCAGGATACTACGAGCAGTACTTC
>TRBV25-1|TRBJ2-5|TRBD2|-
CASSESWLAGGETQYF
TGTGCCAGCAGTGAATCTTGGCTAGCGGGGGGAGAGACCCAGTACTTC
>TRBV5-6|TRBJ2-5|TRBD2|-
CASSLFSGGQETQYF
TGTGCCAGCAGCTTATTTTCGGGGGGGCAGGAGACCCAGTACTTC
>TRBV6-5|TRBJ2-1|TRBD2|-
CASSLAGESYNEQFF
TGTGCCAGCAGCCTAGCGGGAGAGTCCTACAATGAGCAGTTCTTC
>TRBV7-7|TRBJ1-5|-|few
CASSPSWEGHRFSGCNQPQNF
TGTGCTAGCAGCCCAAGCTGGGAGGGACACCGTTTTTCTGGATGCAATCAGCCCCAGAATTTT
>TRBV15|TRBJ2-1|-|-
CATSRDGAGEQFF
TGTGCCACCAGCAGAGATGGGGCTGGCGAGCAGTTCTTC
>TRBV7-9|TRBJ1-1|-|-
CASSLARAEGAFF
TGTGCCAGCAGCTTAGCACGGGCGGAGGGAGCTTTCTTT
>TRBV13|TRBJ2-1|-|-
CASSLGQGSYNEQFF
TGTGCCAGCAGCTTAGGACAGGGTTCCTACAATGAGCAGTTCTTC
>TRBV9|TRBJ2-3|-|-
CASSVDHRTSTDTQYF
TGTGCCAGCAGCGTAGATCACAGAACTAGCACAGATACGCAGTATTTT
>TRBV6-5|TRBJ2-7|-|few
CASSYVRTGSSYEQYF
TGTGCCAGCAGTTACGTCAGAACAGGGAGCTCCTACGAGCAGTACTTC
>TRBV7-2|TRBJ2-5|TRBD2|-
CASSSGLAGGPSQYF
TGTGCCAGCAGCTCCGGACTAGCGGGAGGTCCCTCCCAGTACTTC
>TRBV27|TRBJ1-5|TRBD1|-
CASSLTSGTGQPQHF
TGTGCCAGCAGTTTAACATCAGGGACAGGTCAGCCCCAGCATTTT
>TRBV4-1|TRBJ2-3|-|-
CASSQGAGSTDTQYF
TGCGCCAGCAGCCAAGGGGCAGGGAGCACAGATACGCAGTATTTT
>TRBV25-1|TRBJ2-3|TRBD2|-
CASSGGSGRTQYF
TGTGCCAGCAGTGGGGGCAGCGGGAGAACGCAGTATTTT
>TRBV5-6|TRBJ2-5|-|few
CASSLVRSLETQYF
TGTGCCAGCAGCTTGGTTCGGAGCTTGGAGACCCAGTACTTC
>TRBV7-9|TRBJ2-7|TRBD1|-
CASRFGQGEDEQYF
TGTGCCAGCAGGTTTGGACAGGGTGAGGACGAGCAGTACTTC
>TRBV5-1|TRBJ2-2|TRBD2|-
CASSVQPGLAGSGELFF
TGCGCCAGCAGCGTCCAACCGGGACTAGCGGGCTCCGGGGAGCTGTTTTTT
>TRBV18|TRBJ1-1|-|-
CASEAQGITNTEAFF
TGTGCCAGCGAGGCACAGGGAATTACGAACACTGAAGCTTTCTTT
>TRBV5-1|TRBJ2-3|-|-
CASGLRLAGTDTQYF
TGCGCCAGCGGTTTAAGGCTAGCTGGCACAGATACGCAGTATTTT
>TRBV27|TRBJ2-2|-|-
CASSLGTEPYGELFF
TGTGCCAGCAGTTTAGGGACTGAACCTTACGGGGAGCTGTTTTTT
>TRBV7-9|TRBJ1-1|-|-
CASSAPIGNTEAFF
TGTGCCAGCAGCGCACCCATCGGGAACACTGAAGCTTTCTTT
>TRBV2|TRBJ2-2|TRBD1|-
CASSRQGSGTGELFF
TGTGCCAGCAGTCGACAGGGGTCAGGCACCGGGGAGCTGTTTTTT
>TRBV5-6|TRBJ2-1|-|-
CASSQTGPNEQFF
TGTGCCAGCAGCCAGACAGGACCCAATGAGCAGTTCTTC
>TRBV11-2|TRBJ2-1|-|-
CASSLAGGILQFF
TGTGCCAGCAGCTTAGCAGGGGGGATTTTACAGTTCTTC
>TRBV29-1|TRBJ2-1|-|-
CSVDVQNEQFF
TGCAGCGTTGATGTACAGAATGAGCAGTTCTTC
>TRBV5-1|TRBJ2-5|-|-
CASSSSPTGQETQYF
TGCGCCAGCAGCTCCTCGCCGACAGGCCAAGAGACCCAGTACTTC
>TRBV4-3|TRBJ1-1|-|-
CASSQEVFYEAFF
TGCGCCAGCAGCCAAGAGGTCTTCTATGAAGCTTTCTTT
>TRBV4-3|TRBJ1-2|TRBD1|-
CASSPPGQGAFDGYTF
TGCGCCAGCAGCCCTCCGGGACAGGGGGCGTTCGATGGCTACACCTTC
>TRBV29-1|TRBJ2-2|TRBD1|-
CSVEWTGPGELFF
TGCAGCGTTGAGTGGACAGGTCCCGGGGAGCTGTTTTTT
>TRBV7-3|TRBJ2-2|TRBD2|-
CASSPSGSLAGELFF
TGTGCCAGCAGCCCTAGCGGGAGCTTGGCCGGGGAGCTGTTTTTT
>TRBV7-8|TRBJ2-3|-|few
CASSSRGGGIDTQYF
TGTGCCAGCAGCTCAAGGGGTGGAGGGATAGATACGCAGTATTTT
>TRBV5-4|TRBJ1-4|-|-
CASSSNRLTNEKLFF
TGTGCCAGCAGCTCCAACAGGCTAACTAATGAAAAACTGTTTTTT
>TRBV27|TRBJ2-7|-|-
CASSPNLGSPYEQYF
TGTGCCAGCAGTCCGAATCTGGGGAGCCCCTACGAGCAGTACTTC
>TRBV5-1|TRBJ2-3|TRBD2|few
CASSSLPSGSGDTQYF
TGCGCCAGCAGCTCCCTCCCTAGCGGGAGTGGAGATACGCAGTATTTT
>TRBV9|TRBJ2-2|TRBD1|-
CASSVVDRGYSTGELFF
TGTGCCAGCAGCGTAGTGGACAGGGGCTATTCTACCGGGGAGCTGTTTTTT
>TRBV9|TRBJ2-7|TRBD2|-
CASSVGPAGGPEQYF
TGTGCCAGCAGCGTAGGCCCAGCGGGAGGTCCCGAGCAGTACTTC
>TRBV28|TRBJ2-5|-|-
CASSSGLQETQYF
TGTGCCAGCAGTTCAGGACTCCAAGAGACCCAGTACTTC
>TRBV4-3|TRBJ2-7|-|-
CASSQDPGRSQGGEQYF
TGCGCCAGCAGCCAAGATCCAGGGCGTAGTCAGGGGGGCGAGCAGTACTTC
>TRBV5-1|TRBJ2-2|TRBD1|-
CASSPIGTANTGELFF
TGCGCCAGCAGCCCCATCGGGACAGCAAACACCGGGGAGCTGTTTTTT
>TRBV6-5|TRBJ2-3|TRBD2|-
CASRAGGVKDTQYF
TGTGCCAGCAGAGCGGGGGGGGTCAAAGATACGCAGTATTTT
>TRBV7-3|TRBJ2-3|-|-
CASSRDSHLSQYF
TGTGCCAGCAGCCGGGACTCGCACCTATCGCAGTATTTT
>TRBV5-6|TRBJ2-1|-|once
CASRQDRPYNEQFF
TGTGCCAGCAGACAGGACCGCCCCTACAATGAGCAGTTCTTC